The T cell receptor (beta chain) under discussion was sequenced for a study of T-cell memory formation after mild COVID-19 listed by TCRdb under 2021. In the study overall: Most TCR sequence clusters were specific to one of the two donors. Longitudinal TCRalpha and TCRbeta repertoire sequencing tracked T-cell clones expanding and contracting after mild COVID-19 in a couple of donors. The cohort comprised two young, previously healthy adult volunteers, one female and one male. Overall study results and their limits: The study covered only a couple of mild cases, and larger cohorts including severe cases with pre-infection samples were considered necessary. Clones contracting from day 15 to 85 had balanced CD4/CD8 phenotypes, while a second wave expanding from day 15 to 37 was biased towards CD4+. Contracting CD4+ clones were found mainly in CM and EM memory subsets, while CD8+ clones were enriched in EMRA. Whether the second-wave clones peaking on day 37 were SARS-CoV-2 specific was not confirmed. Some responding clones were detected in pre-infection memory, suggesting pre-existing cross-reactive memory T cells joined the SARS-CoV-2 response.

The data were produced on an Illumina NovaSeq 6000. TCRalpha and TCRbeta cDNA libraries were constructed by 5'RACE with constant-segment primers, with sample barcodes and unique molecular identifiers being introduced. Trizol reagent was used to extract RNA from every sample. Libraries were amplified in two PCR steps, with a second sample barcode and Illumina TruSeq adapters added in the second step. The libraries were sequenced on an Illumina NovaSeq using 2 x 150 bp paired-end reads. The source study handled its data this way. Reads were demultiplexed and collapsed into UMI-guided consensus sequences with migec v1.2.7. Using mixcr v2.1.11, UMI consensuses were aligned to TRA and TRB V and J templates and then assembled into clonotypes. A clonotype was counted as expanded or contracted only when both edgeR and NoisET called the clonotype significant, with the noise models trained on biological replicates. For edgeR calls, the thresholds were a false discovery rate-adjusted p below 0.01 and a log2 fold-change of 1. As an exploratory analysis of dynamics, max-normalized trajectories of the 1000 most abundant clonotypes were examined by PCA with hierarchical clustering. Separately sequenced CD4+ and CD8+ repertoires were used to assign a CD4 or CD8 phenotype to each responding clone. Using fastp trimming at Q25 and MiXCR clonotype assembly, TCRdb reanalyzed the public sequencing data and kept in-frame beta chains. Entries that share a CDR3 protein sequence are merged under the most common genes and DNA. In this record, the V and J calls reflect TCRdb's handling and not the investigators' own analysis. This sample comprises approximately 98,000 distinct CDR3 sequences, roughly 19% of them detected only once. In total, the top ten clones hold 5% to 7% of the sample.

In the case of this clonotype: Its antigen remains unidentified. Base-call qualities are not available, and no considerably larger clone is one nucleotide away.

The germline V gene specifies LGHNA as CDR1 and YSLEER as CDR2. Including the terminal cysteine and phenylalanine, the CDR3 comprises 12 residues. The entry retains the CDR3 DNA only, 36 bases that are in frame from base 1. The V and J ends are trimmed by 0 bases and 8 bases, leaving 7 bases between them. Ficoll-Paque density gradient centrifugation was the method used to isolate PBMCs. This receptor was taken from a man younger than 30 who had mild COVID-19 (a few samples of this study predate the infection). The sample titles of this study are shuffled in the database, so cell type and time point are left out; the donor was told from shared clones. Recombination joined TRBV4-3 with TRBJ1-2, with the identity of the D gene unclear. The sequenced material came from PBMCs or a T cell subset sorted from them (not recorded which). The DNA sequence reads TGCGCCAGCAGCCAAGAAGGGCTCGGCTACACCTTC. It is translated as CASSQEGLGYTF.